The 25 T cell receptor beta chains reported below all come from one sample, sequenced in a study of brain T cells in children with intractable seizures. The time point was: blood from clinic visit 5 months post-surgery; TSC patient then seizure free. Sequencing was performed with immunoSEQ multiplex PCR; in TCRdb, only in-frame clones are kept and a portion is missing. This table holds around 340,000 clones, over 85% found once. The source was peripheral blood, collected approximately 5 months after surgery. These receptors came from a boy under two years old with tuberous sclerosis and intractable seizures.

This chain connects TRBV19 to TRBJ2-1; 7 positions match TRBD2. V was pared by 5 bases and J by 5 bases, with 9 bases of the junction left unmatched. Per germline, CDR1 LNHDA and CDR2 SQIVND (reference sequence). This CDR3 has 15 residues. In DNA, the CDR3 is TGTGCCAGTAGTTTAGGGACTAACGACGACAATGAGCAGTTCTTC. The encoded protein is CASSLGTNDDNEQFF. Complete variable domain (other parts from reference TRBV19 and TRBJ2-1): DGGITQSPKYLFRKEGQNVTLSCEQNLNHDAMYWYRQDPGQGLRLIYYSQIVNDFQKGDIAEGYSVSREKKESFPLTVTSAQKNPTAFYLCASSLGTNDDNEQFFGPGTRLTVL.

This clone was seen just once. The CDR3 region is CASSFGLAVVDTQYF. The CDR3 DNA follows: TGTGCCAGCAGTTTCGGACTAGCCGTGGTAGATACGCAGTATTTT. The gene calls are TRBV6-6 and TRBJ2-3, with TRBD2 matching 8 bases. Trimming took 4 bases from V and 5 from J; bases not matched to a gene: 8. Germline V lookup: CDR1 MNHNY, CDR2 SVGAGI (reference sequence). This CDR3 contains 15 residues.

V gene TRBV5-1 combines with J gene TRBJ2-3; no clear D gene. This CDR3 region has 15 residues. Deletions cut 0 bases from V and 6 bases from J, with 14 bases between. Germline V lookup: CDR1 SGHRS, CDR2 YFSETQ. The CDR3 spells CASSLGPPQEDTQYF. CDR3 nucleotide sequence: TGCGCCAGCAGCTTGGGGCCCCCTCAGGAGGATACGCAGTATTTT.

J is TRBJ2-3 and V is TRBV5-1, with D hard to call. Per germline, CDR1 SGHRS and CDR2 YFSETQ. V dropped 1 base and J dropped 1 base, with 13 bases sitting between them. The CDR3 is made up of 16 amino acids. The CDR3 is CASSLSGPGGTDTQYF. Written as DNA, the CDR3 is TGCGCCAGCAGCTTGTCAGGACCTGGGGGCACAGATACGCAGTATTTT. Using reference TRBV5-1 and TRBJ2-3 for the parts outside the CDR3, the full variable domain is KAGVTQTPRYLIKTRGQQVTLSCSPISGHRSVSWYQQTPGQGLQFLFEYFSETQRNKGNFPGRFSGRQFSNSRSEMNVSTLELGDSALYLCASSLSGPGGTDTQYFGPGTRLTVL.

The CDR3 region is CARSGGENYGYTF. DNA for the CDR3: TGTGCCCGTTCTGGGGGCGAGAACTATGGCTACACCTTC. The chain has TRBV30 and TRBJ1-2, with D possibly matching TRBD1 (6 bases). CDR1 GTSNPN and CDR2 SVGIG come from the germline V gene (reference sequence). The CDR3 has 13 amino acids. V shed 8 bases and J shed 2 bases, with 15 bases lying between them.

The genes are TRBV7-8 and TRBJ1-1; 7 bases agree with TRBD1. CDR3 length: 14 residues. Per germline, CDR1 SGHVS and CDR2 FQNEAQ. The V segment lost 5 bases and the J segment 5 bases; nucleotides outside the gene matches: 8. CDR3 in amino acids: CASSLTGFGTEAFF. The CDR3 region has the DNA TGTGCCAGCAGCCTGACAGGGTTTGGTACTGAAGCTTTCTTT.

This chain uses TRBV4-1 with TRBJ2-3; 14 nucleotides match TRBD2. Trimming removed 1 base from V and 4 bases from J; junction bases left unmatched: 7. Germline loops: CDR1 MGHRA, CDR2 YSYEKL. The CDR3 sequence is 18 residues long. The CDR3 bases are TGCGCCAGCAGCCAAGCACGACTAGCGGGGGGGATCCCAGATACGCAGTATTTT. It codes for CASSQARLAGGIPDTQYF.

The rearrangement uses TRBV5-1 and TRBJ1-1; a weak D match, TRBD1 (6 bases). V lost 5 bases, J lost 0 bases, and 11 bases lay in between. Germline loops: CDR1 SGHRS, CDR2 YFSETQ. The CDR3 runs to 14 residues. As DNA, the CDR3 is TGCGCCAGCAGGCTAGGACAGATGAACACTGAAGCTTTCTTT. Amino acids: CASRLGQMNTEAFF.

This chain connects TRBV2 to TRBJ2-1, with 8 nucleotides matching TRBD2. CDR3 length: 16 amino acids. Per germline, CDR1 SNHLY and CDR2 FYNNEI. The J segment lost 4 bases and the V segment lost 8 bases, leaving 13 bases of the junction unmatched. CDR3 sequence: CASSRGPAGEYNEQFF. DNA for the CDR3: TGTGCCAGCTCACGCGGGCCAGCGGGGGAATACAATGAGCAGTTCTTC. The variable domain in full, completed from reference TRBV2 and TRBJ2-1, reads EPEVTQTPSHQVTQMGQEVILRCVPISNHLYFYWYRQILGQKVEFLVSFYNNEISEKSEIFDDQFSVERPDGSNFTLKIRSTKLEDSAMYFCASSRGPAGEYNEQFFGPGTRLTVL.

This clone appeared once. The J gene is TRBJ2-1, the V gene TRBV5-8, with D perhaps matching TRBD1 or TRBD2 (6 bases each). The CDR3 length is 15 residues. Trimming took 2 bases from V and 5 from J, leaving 14 bases between them. In germline, CDR1 is SGHTS, CDR2 YDEGEE. In nucleotides, the CDR3 is TGTGCCAGCAGCTTTGTGGGGGGCCTGAACAATGAGCAGTTCTTC. This sequence encodes CASSFVGGLNNEQFF.

The CDR3 region has the DNA TGTGCCAGCAGTGTAGGGGGGGCAAATTCACCCCTCCACTTT. This gives the protein CASSVGGANSPLHF. The chain joins TRBV2 to TRBJ1-6; D may be TRBD1 (6 bases). V was pared by 4 bases and J by 7 bases, with 11 bases between. The CDR3 contains 14 residues. CDR1 and CDR2 from the germline V gene are SNHLY and FYNNEI.

This clone showed up just once. This chain links TRBV30 with TRBJ2-1, with D possibly matching TRBD1 (6 bases). This CDR3 has 15 amino acids. V was shortened by 7 bases and J by 2 bases, with 18 bases between the two germline ends. The germline V gene encodes CDR1 GTSNPN and CDR2 SVGIG (reference sequence). This chain's CDR3 is CAYQDSLETYNEQFF. CDR3 nucleotides: TGTGCCTACCAGGACAGCCTAGAAACCTACAATGAGCAGTTCTTC.

Worth noting for this clone: This could be a read error, since a much larger clone is one nucleotide away. This specimen includes other DNA sequences encoding the same CDR3. The chain employs TRBV5-4 and TRBJ1-1; D unclear. This CDR3 contains 11 residues. In germline, CDR1 is SGHNT, CDR2 YYREEE (reference sequence). Trimming pared 2 bases from V and 2 bases from J, leaving 1 base between. CDR3 residues: CASSLNTEAFF. The CDR3 nucleotides read TGTGCCAGCAGCTTAAACACTGAAGCTTTCTTT.

The V call is TRBV18, the J call TRBJ2-2; TRBD2 agrees at 10 bases. The CDR3 is 19 amino acids. The V gene's germline CDR1 is KGHSH and CDR2 LQKENI. V was clipped by 3 bases and J by 1 base; unmatched bases: 11. CDR3 DNA: TGTGCCAGCTCACCGAACGGGACGGCTAGCGGGAGGAACACCGGGGAGCTGTTTTTT. It translates to CASSPNGTASGRNTGELFF.

The chain uses TRBV12-3 or TRBV12-4 and TRBJ2-2; maybe TRBD1 (6 bases). The CDR3 spans 13 residues. Trimming took 5 bases from V and 6 from J, leaving 10 bases between them. In DNA, the CDR3 is TGTGCCAGCAGTACAAACAGGGCCGGGGAGCTGTTTTTT. Translated: CASSTNRAGELFF.

V is TRBV6-6 and J is TRBJ2-5; no reliable D call. The CDR3 is made up of 15 amino acids. CDR1 MNHNY and CDR2 SVGAGI come from the germline V gene (reference sequence). V shed 0 bases and J shed 5 bases, with 13 bases lying between them. CDR3 sequence (DNA): TGTGCCAGCAGTTACTCGCTGGCGGAAGGGGAGACCCAGTACTTC. This sequence encodes CASSYSLAEGETQYF.

The rearrangement links TRBV19 to TRBJ2-1; 7 nucleotides align to TRBD2. Germline values: CDR1 LNHDA, CDR2 SQIVND (reference sequence). The V segment lost 3 bases and the J segment 7 bases; nucleotides outside the gene matches: 9. The CDR3 length is 15 residues. The CDR3 DNA reads TGTGCCAGTAGTATCAGCAGCGGGGCGGGGAATGAGCAGTTCTTC. Amino acids: CASSISSGAGNEQFF. Variable domain in full (rest from reference TRBV19 and TRBJ2-1): DGGITQSPKYLFRKEGQNVTLSCEQNLNHDAMYWYRQDPGQGLRLIYYSQIVNDFQKGDIAEGYSVSREKKESFPLTVTSAQKNPTAFYLCASSISSGAGNEQFFGPGTRLTVL.

This rearrangement joins TRBV5-1 to TRBJ2-3; the D gene is possibly TRBD2 (6 bases). The V gene lost 4 bases and the J gene lost 0 bases, with 15 bases spanning the gap. Per the germline V gene, CDR1 is SGHRS and CDR2 is YFSETQ. There are 16 residues in the CDR3. CDR3 nucleotides: TGCGCCAGCAGCCCCCCTGGGGCGGGGAGCACAGATACGCAGTATTTT. Residues: CASSPPGAGSTDTQYF.

The chain employs TRBV7-3 and TRBJ2-7, with TRBD1 as a possible D gene (5 bases). This CDR3 is 14 amino acids long. The V gene lost 1 base and the J gene lost 1 base, with 8 bases spanning the gap. Germline CDR1 reads SGHTA; CDR2 reads FQGTGA. The CDR3 protein is CASSLSQGSYEQYF. CDR3 coding DNA: TGTGCCAGCAGCTTAAGTCAGGGTTCCTACGAGCAGTACTTC.

The chain carries TRBV5-8 and TRBJ2-5, with no clear D. The V gene's germline CDR1 is SGHTS and CDR2 YDEGEE. This CDR3 region has 15 residues. Trimming took off 1 base at V and 2 bases at J, with 12 bases between the two ends. The CDR3 loop is CASSLMSRTQETQYF. CDR3 nucleotides: TGTGCCAGCAGCTTGATGTCCAGAACACAAGAGACCCAGTACTTC. Full variable domain (outside the CDR3, taken from reference TRBV5-8 and TRBJ2-5): EAGVTQSPTHLIKTRGQQATLRCSPISGHTSVYWYQQALGLGLQFLLWYDEGEERNRGNFPPRFSGRQFPNYSSELNVNALELEDSALYLCASSLMSRTQETQYFGPGTRLLVL.

This clone was observed a single time. CDR3 coding DNA: TGTGCCAGCAACAATCGGCCGAACACTGAAGCTTTCTTT. Amino acids: CASNNRPNTEAFF. The chain employs TRBV2 and TRBJ1-1; D call uncertain. Germline V CDR1 and CDR2: SNHLY, FYNNEI. The CDR3 spans 13 residues. The V and J ends lost 7 bases and 1 base respectively, with 10 bases between them.

This clone was detected once. A junction end diverges from the germline sequence, so it may reflect a read error. The chain links TRBV11-1 to TRBJ1-3; 7 bases are a match to TRBD1. CDR1 and CDR2 from the germline V gene are SGHAT and FQDESV (reference sequence). The CDR3 is made up of 14 amino acids. CDR3 bases: TGTGCCAGCAGCTCGACAGGGCCTGGACACACCATATATTTT. This translates into CASSSTGPGHTIYF.

This clone showed up just once. V usage is TRBV6-5 and J usage is TRBJ2-1; D is uncertain. CDR3 size: 12 residues. V was shortened by 7 bases and J by 8 bases, with 12 bases between the two germline ends. The germline gives CDR1 MNHEY, CDR2 SVGAGI. CDR3: CASKASFYEQFF. For the CDR3, the DNA is TGTGCCAGCAAAGCAAGTTTTTATGAGCAGTTCTTC.

This rearrangement joins TRBV13 to TRBJ2-2, with D perhaps TRBD1 or TRBD2 (5 bases each). Trimming cost V 5 bases and J 3 bases, with 19 bases left between them. Germline loops: CDR1 PRHDT, CDR2 FYEKMQ (reference sequence). This CDR3 is built from 17 residues. The CDR3 reads CASSLRAEGWDTGELFF. CDR3 nucleotides: TGTGCCAGCAGCCTCAGGGCAGAGGGATGGGACACCGGGGAGCTGTTTTTT.

The chain joins TRBV7-3 to TRBJ2-3; D might be TRBD1 or TRBD2, each matching 6 bases. The CDR3 totals 14 residues. Trimming shortened V by 5 bases and J by 1 base, and 10 bases separated the two germline ends. From germline, CDR1 is SGHTA and CDR2 FQGTGA. CDR3 sequence: CASSPGAGTDTQYF. CDR3 sequence (DNA): TGTGCCAGCAGCCCGGGGGCGGGCACAGATACGCAGTATTTT.